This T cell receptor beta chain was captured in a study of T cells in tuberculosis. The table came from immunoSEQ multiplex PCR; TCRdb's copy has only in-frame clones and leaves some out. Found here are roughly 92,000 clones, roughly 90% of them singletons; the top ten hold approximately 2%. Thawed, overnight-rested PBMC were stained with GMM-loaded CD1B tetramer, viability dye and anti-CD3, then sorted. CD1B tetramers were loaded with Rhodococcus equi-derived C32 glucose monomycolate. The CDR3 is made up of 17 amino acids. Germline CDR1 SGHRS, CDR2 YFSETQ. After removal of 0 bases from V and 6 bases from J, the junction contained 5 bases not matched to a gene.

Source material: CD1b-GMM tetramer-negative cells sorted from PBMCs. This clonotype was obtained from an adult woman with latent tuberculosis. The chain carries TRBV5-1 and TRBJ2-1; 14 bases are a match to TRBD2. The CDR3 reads CASSLGLAGGLGNEQFF. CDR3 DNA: TGCGCCAGCAGCTTGGGACTAGCGGGGGGGTTGGGCAATGAGCAGTTCTTC.